Listed below are T cell receptor beta chains from one sample, sequenced in a study of vaccination and CD4 T cells after COVID-19. TCRdb reprocessed the PCR reads with MiXCR, giving one entry per CDR3 protein. The data show approximately 16,000 distinct CDR3 sequences, with 26% seen just once and approximately 20% held by the top ten. These receptors' antigens are unknown. Sample: cultured CD4+ T cells from blood. These receptors came from a human donor with COVID-19. Each CDR3 is given with its conserved first and last residue. The D gene is left open where the match is weak. Only part of the rows carry a size: once, few, many, or a class if the clone is expanded.

v_gene,d_gene,abundance,j_gene,CDR3aa,CDR3nt
TRBV19,TRBD1,NA,TRBJ2-6,CASSIRPGGAGANVLTF,TGTGCCAGTAGTATCCGGCCAGGGGGTGCTGGGGCCAACGTCCTGACTTTC
TRBV29-1,TRBD1,NA,TRBJ1-1,CSVDGQGGTEAFF,TGCAGCGTGGACGGACAGGGTGGGACTGAAGCTTTCTTT
TRBV30,TRBD1,NA,TRBJ1-1,CAWRREGARTEAFF,TGTGCCTGGAGGCGGGAGGGGGCGAGGACTGAAGCTTTCTTT
TRBV6-5,NA,medium-sized,TRBJ1-2,CASSSTGSGGYTF,TGTGCCAGCAGTTCTACAGGTAGCGGGGGCTACACCTTC
TRBV6-1,TRBD1,NA,TRBJ2-2,CASKPLGTGNTGELFF,TGTGCCAGCAAACCCCTCGGGACAGGGAACACCGGGGAGCTGTTTTTT
TRBV5-4,NA,NA,TRBJ1-6,CASSLGGIDGSPLHF,TGTGCCAGCAGCTTGGGGGGCATAGATGGTTCACCCCTCCACTTT
TRBV6-7,TRBD1,NA,TRBJ1-4,CASRAEGAATNEKLFF,TGTGCCAGCAGGGCGGAGGGGGCTGCAACTAATGAAAAACTGTTTTTT
TRBV20-1,NA,NA,TRBJ1-5,CSARVAVDRNQPQHF,TGCAGTGCTAGGGTAGCAGTGGATCGCAATCAGCCCCAGCATTTT
TRBV11-3,TRBD1,NA,TRBJ1-2,CASSPGQRDGYTF,TGTGCCAGCAGCCCGGGACAGCGAGATGGCTACACCTTC
TRBV28,TRBD1,NA,TRBJ1-2,CASRDSRGDYGYTF,TGTGCCAGCAGAGACAGCAGGGGGGACTATGGCTACACCTTC
TRBV7-8,NA,NA,TRBJ1-5,CASSLLGYVQPQHF,TGTGCCAGCAGCTTACTTGGGTATGTTCAGCCCCAGCATTTT
TRBV20-1,TRBD1,few,TRBJ1-1,CSARDPLTGGIMNTEAFF,TGCAGTGCTAGAGATCCCCTTACAGGGGGGATAATGAACACTGAAGCTTTCTTT
TRBV7-2,TRBD1,few,TRBJ1-2,CASRGGTGYGYTF,TGTGCCAGCAGGGGAGGGACAGGGTATGGCTACACCTTC
TRBV6-5,TRBD1,NA,TRBJ2-3,CASSYYPGQAPDTQYF,TGTGCCAGCAGTTACTATCCGGGACAGGCTCCAGATACGCAGTATTTT
TRBV5-8,TRBD1,NA,TRBJ1-2,CASSLEILTGGRHTF,TGTGCCAGCAGCTTGGAAATTCTGACAGGGGGACGCCACACCTTC
TRBV20-1,NA,few,TRBJ2-1,CSAEGGRQDNEQFF,TGCAGTGCGGAGGGAGGCCGACAAGACAATGAGCAGTTCTTC
TRBV7-9,NA,NA,TRBJ1-1,CASSLGRNTEAFF,TGTGCCAGCAGCTTAGGCAGGAACACTGAAGCTTTCTTT
TRBV7-2,NA,few,TRBJ1-6,CASSPMTGPNSPLHF,TGTGCCAGCAGCCCGATGACAGGTCCCAATTCACCCCTCCACTTT
TRBV6-1,TRBD1,NA,TRBJ1-1,CASRRDREMSWDTEAFF,TGTGCCAGCAGGAGGGACAGGGAAATGAGTTGGGACACTGAAGCTTTCTTT
TRBV30,TRBD2,NA,TRBJ2-5,CAGTSGGYQETQYF,TGTGCCGGGACTAGCGGGGGGTACCAAGAGACCCAGTACTTC
TRBV7-9,TRBD2,few,TRBJ2-6,CASSPAGGPGANVLTF,TGTGCCAGCAGCCCCGCGGGGGGGCCTGGGGCCAACGTCCTGACTTTC
TRBV10-1,NA,few,TRBJ1-1,CASSRGTEAFF,TGCGCCAGTTCTAGGGGCACTGAAGCTTTCTTT
TRBV20-1,NA,few,TRBJ2-5,CSAREGGGRGKTQYF,TGCAGTGCTAGAGAGGGCGGGGGCCGGGGGAAGACCCAGTACTTC
TRBV20-1,TRBD2,NA,TRBJ2-1,CSAGKPGLAGTNEQFF,TGCAGTGCGGGTAAACCGGGACTAGCGGGGACAAATGAGCAGTTCTTC
TRBV7-2,NA,NA,TRBJ2-1,CASSLEGPARNEQFF,TGTGCCAGCAGCTTAGAAGGCCCCGCCAGGAATGAGCAGTTCTTC
TRBV2,NA,few,TRBJ2-7,CANRQRYEQYF,TGTGCCAACCGGCAGCGCTACGAGCAGTACTTC
TRBV14,NA,NA,TRBJ1-6,CASSQLGSGLNSPLHF,TGTGCCAGCAGCCAACTGGGGTCGGGGCTTAATTCACCCCTCCACTTT
TRBV11-2,NA,NA,TRBJ2-3,CADRRGSDTQYF,TGTGCGGATAGGCGCGGGTCAGATACGCAGTATTTT
TRBV20-1,TRBD2,NA,TRBJ2-5,CSARASGGARETQYF,TGCAGTGCTAGGGCGAGCGGGGGGGCCAGGGAGACCCAGTACTTC
TRBV29-1,NA,NA,TRBJ1-1,CSGSLGVNTEAFF,TGCAGCGGATCCCTGGGGGTGAACACTGAAGCTTTCTTT
TRBV19,TRBD2,NA,TRBJ2-1,CASERGGDANEQFF,TGTGCCAGTGAACGGGGGGGCGATGCCAATGAGCAGTTCTTC
TRBV20-1,TRBD2,few,TRBJ2-3,CSARLSRRRGGGGDTQYF,TGCAGTGCCCGTTTGTCCCGCCGCCGGGGGGGCGGCGGAGATACGCAGTATTTT
TRBV7-2,TRBD1,few,TRBJ1-4,CASSPDRGNEKLFF,TGTGCCAGCAGCCCGGACAGGGGGAACGAAAAACTGTTTTTT
TRBV28,TRBD1,few,TRBJ2-1,CASSLELGTGANSYNEQFF,TGTGCCAGCAGTTTGGAGTTGGGGACAGGTGCTAATTCCTACAATGAGCAGTTCTTC